A single sample gave rise to the 26 T cell receptor beta chains below, sequenced in a study of cytomegalovirus exposure and HLA in healthy donors. The PCR used 60 Vbeta and 13 Jbeta primers. Assay: immunoSEQ multiplex PCR; the TCRdb copy retains only in-frame clones and omits some. The sample carries around 140,000 clones, approximately 80% recorded once. Sequenced input: PBMCs. These TCRs come from a woman younger than 30 in good health and CMV-seropositive.

The V gene is TRBV11-2, the J gene TRBJ2-3, with D perhaps matching TRBD2 (7 bases). The CDR3 runs 16 residues. Germline CDR1 reads SGHAT; CDR2 reads FQNNGV. V was cut by 7 bases and J by 0 bases, with 17 bases left in between. The CDR3 reads CASTGGRGGSTDTQYF. The CDR3 nucleotides read TGTGCCAGCACCGGGGGGCGGGGCGGAAGCACAGATACGCAGTATTTT.

This clone was seen only a few times. The rearrangement links TRBV5-4 to TRBJ2-3, with D uncertain. Trimming shortened V by 3 bases and J by 2 bases, and 4 bases separated the two germline ends. The germline CDR1 and CDR2 sequences are SGHNT and YYREEE (reference sequence). This CDR3 has 12 residues. In DNA, the CDR3 is TGTGCCAGCAGCTCCCACACAGATACGCAGTATTTT. As protein: CASSSHTDTQYF.

This clone was recorded only once. The chain is built from TRBV7-6 and TRBJ2-1; D unresolved. The CDR3 consists of 12 residues. Germline V CDR1 and CDR2: SGHVS, FNYEAQ. The ends were cut back, 1 base at V and 7 bases at J, with 5 bases in the middle. Written as DNA, the CDR3 is TGTGCCAGCAGCTTAGTAAAAAATGAGCAGTTCTTC. This gives the protein CASSLVKNEQFF.

The chain recombines TRBV2 with TRBJ1-1; D call uncertain. Trimming removed 8 bases at V and 1 base at J, with 11 bases between. The length of the CDR3 is 13 residues. Germline lookup yields CDR1 SNHLY and CDR2 FYNNEI. CDR3 DNA sequence: TGTGCCAGCGGGAGGGAGAAGAACACTGAAGCTTTCTTT. It yields the protein CASGREKNTEAFF.

This rearrangement joins TRBV15 to TRBJ2-7; 7 bases are shared with TRBD1. The CDR3 extends over 16 amino acids. V was clipped by 5 bases and J by 2 bases; unmatched bases: 12. CDR1 is LNHNV and CDR2 is YYDKDF in the germline V gene (reference sequence). Written as DNA, the CDR3 is TGTGCCACCAGCGGGGGACCGGGACAGTCCACCTACGAGCAGTACTTC. It codes for CATSGGPGQSTYEQYF.

V usage is TRBV5-6 and J usage is TRBJ1-5, with 10 bases that match TRBD1. Germline trimming cut 2 bases from V and 1 base from J; bases unmatched to any gene: 3. The CDR3 has 16 residues. CDR1 is SGHDT and CDR2 is YYEEEE in the germline V gene. CDR3 amino acids: CASSFGTGESNQPQHF. DNA of the CDR3: TGTGCCAGCAGCTTCGGGACAGGGGAGAGCAATCAGCCCCAGCATTTT.

Of note for this clone: An end of the junction differs from the germline gene, which may be a read error. The chain links TRBV7-9 to TRBJ2-7, with D possibly TRBD1 on 6 matching bases. This CDR3 has 12 residues. Germline assignment: CDR1 SEHNR and CDR2 FQNEAQ (reference sequence). The CDR3 loop reads CARQGRRYVQYF. DNA of the CDR3: TGTGCCAGACAGGGAAGACGCTACGTGCAGTACTTC.

The rearrangement uses TRBV10-3 and TRBJ2-1, with 7 bases fitting TRBD1. V shed 8 bases and J 4 bases; nucleotides not matched to a gene: 5. The V gene's germline CDR1 is ENHRY and CDR2 SYGVKD. The length of the CDR3 is 13 residues. As DNA, the CDR3 is TGTGCCATCGGCCCGACAGGGTACAATGAGCAGTTCTTC. It encodes CAIGPTGYNEQFF.

The chain uses TRBV9 and TRBJ2-5; D might be TRBD2 (6 bases). The CDR3 is 15 residues long. Per the germline V gene, CDR1 is SGDLS and CDR2 is YYNGEE. Between the trimmed V and J ends, which lost 0 bases and 5 bases, there was a span of 14 bases. The CDR3 is CASSVGDAGGETQYF. The CDR3, as DNA: TGTGCCAGCAGCGTAGGAGACGCTGGAGGGGAGACCCAGTACTTC.

The chain combines TRBV6-5 with TRBJ1-2, with D tentatively TRBD1 (5 bases). Per germline, CDR1 MNHEY and CDR2 SVGAGI. This CDR3 has 15 amino acids. V was trimmed by 5 bases and J by 8 bases, leaving 21 bases between them. CDR3: CASSPEEGLSRGYTF. As DNA, the CDR3 is TGTGCCAGCAGTCCTGAGGAGGGACTCTCTCGGGGCTACACCTTC.

This CDR3 is CASSLLREGNTEAFF. The CDR3 DNA reads TGTGCCAGCAGCTTACTTAGAGAGGGGAACACTGAAGCTTTCTTT. This chain uses TRBV5-5 with TRBJ1-1; D gene unclear. The germline gives CDR1 SGHKS, CDR2 YYEKEE (reference sequence). There are 15 residues in the CDR3. With 2 bases removed from V and 1 base from J, the gap between germline ends came to 12 bases.

This clone was observed a few times. The J gene is TRBJ1-3, the V gene TRBV14; 7 nucleotides align to TRBD1. CDR1 is SGHDN and CDR2 is FVKESK in the germline V gene. This CDR3 region has 16 residues. Trimming cost V 6 bases and J 0 bases; bases outside gene matches: 8. The CDR3 is CASRPTGISSGNTIYF. The CDR3 bases are TGTGCCAGCAGGCCGACAGGGATTAGCTCTGGAAACACCATATATTTT.

The chain carries TRBV27 and TRBJ1-2, with D uncertain. The V end lost 7 bases, the J end lost 4 bases, and 7 bases lay between the germline ends. Germline-derived CDR1 and CDR2 are MNHEY and SMNVEV (reference sequence). This CDR3 comprises 11 residues. The CDR3: CASKAAYGYTF. The CDR3 nucleotides read TGTGCCAGCAAGGCGGCCTATGGCTACACCTTC.

The chain recombines TRBV5-4 with TRBJ2-1; D is possibly TRBD2 (6 bases). CDR3 length: 15 amino acids. Per germline, CDR1 SGHNT and CDR2 YYREEE (reference sequence). Trimming shortened V by 5 bases and J by 4 bases, and 16 bases separated the two germline ends. CDR3 sequence reads: CASRLTGDVYNEQFF. The DNA for the CDR3 is TGTGCCAGCAGACTGACGGGGGACGTGTACAATGAGCAGTTCTTC.

This clone has just one count. J is TRBJ2-7 and V is TRBV4-2; 10 bases line up with TRBD1. Trimming cost V 4 bases and J 2 bases; bases outside gene matches: 5. CDR1 is LGHNA, CDR2 YNFKEQ, per germline. There are 15 residues in the CDR3. CDR3 DNA sequence: TGTGCCAGCAGCCCGGGACAGGGGCAACCCTACGAGCAGTACTTC. Translated, it gives CASSPGQGQPYEQYF.

The chain is built from TRBV7-9 and TRBJ2-7; D is unclear. V gave up 4 bases and J gave up 0 bases, with 10 bases separating them. The CDR3 is 14 residues long. Germline CDR1 reads SEHNR; CDR2 reads FQNEAQ (reference sequence). The CDR3 loop is CASSSTAASYEQYF. For the CDR3, the DNA is TGTGCCAGCAGCTCGACGGCGGCCTCCTACGAGCAGTACTTC.

Of note for this clone: Relative to the germline gene, one junction end is altered; a read error may explain this. The gene calls are TRBV6-4 and TRBJ1-1; D is undetermined. This CDR3 is 13 amino acids long. Germline V gene sequence: CDR1 MRHNA, CDR2 SNTAGT. As DNA, the CDR3 is TGTGTCAGCAGTGAAGAGGGAGCCACTGAAGCTTTCTTT. Translation gives CVSSEEGATEAFF.

The CDR3 here is CASSRDRTARANYGYTF. The CDR3 nucleotides are TGCGCCAGCAGCCGAGACCGGACAGCTCGAGCTAACTATGGCTACACCTTC. V is TRBV5-1 and J is TRBJ1-2, with a weak D call TRBD1 (6 bases). The V and J ends lost 4 bases and 0 bases respectively, with 19 bases between them. This CDR3 region has 17 residues. Germline assignment: CDR1 SGHRS and CDR2 YFSETQ.

This chain joins TRBV27 and TRBJ2-3; D remains unclear. The V end was cut by 11 bases, the J end by 1 base, with 13 bases between. The CDR3 runs to 13 residues. The V gene's germline CDR1 is MNHEY and CDR2 SMNVEV (reference sequence). The CDR3 DNA reads as TGTGCCGGTCCGCTCCAGGGCACAGATACGCAGTATTTT. It codes for CAGPLQGTDTQYF.

The chain carries TRBV5-4 and TRBJ1-6; D is perhaps TRBD1 (5 bases). V lost 4 bases to trimming and J lost 9 bases, with 17 bases between them. The CDR3 length is 15 residues. Germline V gene lookup returns CDR1 SGHNT and CDR2 YYREEE (reference sequence). The CDR3 coding sequence is TGTGCCAGCAGCGACAGCCAACGGGGGGTTTCACCCCTCCACTTT. This sequence encodes CASSDSQRGVSPLHF.

CDR3 sequence (DNA): TGTGCCAGCAGCTCGAGCGGGGGGGCCGGGGATGAGCAGTTCTTC. Its protein is CASSSSGGAGDEQFF. The gene calls are TRBV7-2 and TRBJ2-1, with 10 bases lining up with TRBD2. Germline trimming cut 4 bases from V and 8 bases from J; bases unmatched to any gene: 8. CDR3 length equals 15 residues. Germline CDR1 SGHTA, CDR2 FQGNSA.

The gene calls are TRBV27 and TRBJ1-5; 10 nucleotides agree with TRBD1. CDR1 and CDR2 (germline): MNHEY, SMNVEV (reference sequence). Trimming removed 5 bases from V and 7 bases from J; junction bases left unmatched: 5. The CDR3 is 14 amino acids. CDR3 coding DNA: TGTGCCAGCAGTCTCAGGACAGGGGGGCAGCCCCAGCATTTT. It translates to CASSLRTGGQPQHF.

This chain connects TRBV30 to TRBJ1-5; possible D gene TRBD1, 6 bases. Germline-derived CDR1 and CDR2 are GTSNPN and SVGIG (reference sequence). V was cut by 2 bases and J by 5 bases, with 16 bases left in between. There are 15 residues in the CDR3. The CDR3: CAWSRDWGPDQPQHF. In DNA form, the CDR3 reads TGTGCCTGGAGTCGAGACTGGGGGCCAGATCAGCCCCAGCATTTT.

The chain uses TRBV7-2 and TRBJ2-1; D might be TRBD1 (6 bases). The CDR3 totals 15 residues. From germline, CDR1 is SGHTA and CDR2 FQGNSA. Trimming removed 6 bases from V and 6 bases from J, with 18 bases in between. CDR3 DNA sequence: TGTGCCAGCAGGAACACAGGGTCTACGGGCAATGAGCAGTTCTTC. It codes for CASRNTGSTGNEQFF. Full variable domain (remainder filled in from reference TRBV7-2 and TRBJ2-1): GAGVSQSPSNKVTEKGKDVELRCDPISGHTALYWYRQSLGQGLEFLIYFQGNSAPDKSGLPSDRFSAERTGGSVSTLTIQRTQQEDSAVYLCASRNTGSTGNEQFFGPGTRLTVL.

This clone was detected a few times. The genes are TRBV6-5 and TRBJ1-5; D perhaps matches TRBD1 (5 bases). This CDR3 has 13 residues. The V end was cut by 6 bases, the J end by 9 bases, with 15 bases between. Germline V gene lookup returns CDR1 MNHEY and CDR2 SVGAGI. The DNA of the CDR3 is TGTGCCAGCAGCCTAGGGGCAGGCGGGCCCCAGCATTTT. Its translation is CASSLGAGGPQHF.

The chain carries TRBV6-5 and TRBJ1-5; the match to TRBD1 covers 7 bases. The CDR3 has 14 residues. Trimming took 6 bases from V and 3 from J; bases not matched to a gene: 5. Germline CDR1 reads MNHEY; CDR2 reads SVGAGI. The CDR3 DNA sequence: TGTGCCAGCAGCTTGGGACAGCCCAATCAGCCCCAGCATTTT. Residues: CASSLGQPNQPQHF.